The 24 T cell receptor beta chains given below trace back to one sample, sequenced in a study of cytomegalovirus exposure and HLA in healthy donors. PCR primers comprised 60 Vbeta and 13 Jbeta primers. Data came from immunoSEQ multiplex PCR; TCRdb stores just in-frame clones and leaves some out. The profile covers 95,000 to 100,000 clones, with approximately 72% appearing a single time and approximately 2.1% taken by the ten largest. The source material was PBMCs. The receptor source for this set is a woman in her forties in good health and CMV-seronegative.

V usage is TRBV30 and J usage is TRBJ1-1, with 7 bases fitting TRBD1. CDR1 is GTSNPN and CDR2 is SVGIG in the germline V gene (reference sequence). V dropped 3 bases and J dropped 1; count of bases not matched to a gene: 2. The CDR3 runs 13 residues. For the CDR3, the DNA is TGTGCCTGGAGACAGGGGCCGAACACTGAAGCTTTCTTT. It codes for CAWRQGPNTEAFF.

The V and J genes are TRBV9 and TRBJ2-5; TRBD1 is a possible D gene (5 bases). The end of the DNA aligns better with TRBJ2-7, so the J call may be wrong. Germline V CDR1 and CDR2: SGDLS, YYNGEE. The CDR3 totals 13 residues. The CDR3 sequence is CASSVASGSEQYF. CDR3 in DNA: TGTGCCAGCAGCGTAGCCTCAGGGTCCGAGCAGTACTTC.

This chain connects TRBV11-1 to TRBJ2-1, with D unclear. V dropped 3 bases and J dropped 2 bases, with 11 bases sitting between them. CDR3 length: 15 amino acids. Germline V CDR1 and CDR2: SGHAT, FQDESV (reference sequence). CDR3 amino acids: CASSFRYAAYNEQFF. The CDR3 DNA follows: TGTGCCAGCAGCTTTCGGTACGCGGCCTACAATGAGCAGTTCTTC.

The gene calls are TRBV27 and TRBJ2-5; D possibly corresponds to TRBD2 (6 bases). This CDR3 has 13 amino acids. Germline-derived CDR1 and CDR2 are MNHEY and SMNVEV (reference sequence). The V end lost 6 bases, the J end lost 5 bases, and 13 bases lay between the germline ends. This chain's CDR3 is CASRLSGVETQYF. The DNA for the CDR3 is TGTGCCAGCAGACTCTCGGGAGTGGAGACCCAGTACTTC.

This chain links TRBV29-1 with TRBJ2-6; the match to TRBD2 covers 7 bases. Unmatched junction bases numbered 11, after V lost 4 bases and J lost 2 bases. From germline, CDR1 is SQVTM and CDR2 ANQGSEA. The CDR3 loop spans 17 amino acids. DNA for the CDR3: TGCAGCGTTGGCTGGGAGGCGGGGAGGGCTGGGGCCAACGTCCTGACTTTC. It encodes CSVGWEAGRAGANVLTF.

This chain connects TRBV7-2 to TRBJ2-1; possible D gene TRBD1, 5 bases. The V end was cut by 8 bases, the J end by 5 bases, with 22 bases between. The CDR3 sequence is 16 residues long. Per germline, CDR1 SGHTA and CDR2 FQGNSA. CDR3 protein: CASHSNVAGYDNEQFF. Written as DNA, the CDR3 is TGTGCCAGCCACTCCAATGTGGCAGGGTACGACAATGAGCAGTTCTTC.

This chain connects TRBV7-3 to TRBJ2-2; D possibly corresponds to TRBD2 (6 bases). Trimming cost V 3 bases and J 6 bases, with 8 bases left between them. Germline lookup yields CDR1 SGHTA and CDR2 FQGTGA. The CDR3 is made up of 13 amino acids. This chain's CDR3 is CASSFGGAGELFF. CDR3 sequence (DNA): TGTGCCAGCAGCTTCGGAGGGGCCGGGGAGCTGTTTTTT. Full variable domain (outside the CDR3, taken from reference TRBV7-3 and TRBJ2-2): GAGVSQTPSNKVTEKGKYVELRCDPISGHTALYWYRQSLGQGPEFLIYFQGTGAADDSGLPNDRFFAVRPEGSVSTLKIQRTERGDSAVYLCASSFGGAGELFFGEGSRLTVL.

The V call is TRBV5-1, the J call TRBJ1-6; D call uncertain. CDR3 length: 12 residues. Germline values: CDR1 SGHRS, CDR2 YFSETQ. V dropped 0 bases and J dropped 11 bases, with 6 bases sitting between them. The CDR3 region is CASSLGSPPLHF. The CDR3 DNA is TGCGCCAGCAGCTTGGGTTCTCCACCCCTCCACTTT.

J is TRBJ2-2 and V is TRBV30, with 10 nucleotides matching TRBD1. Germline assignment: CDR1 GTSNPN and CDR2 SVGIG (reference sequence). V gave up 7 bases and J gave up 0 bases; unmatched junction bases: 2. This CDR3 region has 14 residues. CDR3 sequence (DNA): TGTGCCTCGGGGACAGGGGCGAACACCGGGGAGCTGTTTTTT. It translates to CASGTGANTGELFF.

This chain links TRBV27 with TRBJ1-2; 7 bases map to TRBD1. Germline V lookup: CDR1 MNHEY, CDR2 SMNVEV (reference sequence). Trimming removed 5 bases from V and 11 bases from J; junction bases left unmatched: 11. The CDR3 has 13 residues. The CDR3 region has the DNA TGTGCCAGCAGTCCCGGCAGGGGGGTTTGGTACACCTTC. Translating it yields CASSPGRGVWYTF.

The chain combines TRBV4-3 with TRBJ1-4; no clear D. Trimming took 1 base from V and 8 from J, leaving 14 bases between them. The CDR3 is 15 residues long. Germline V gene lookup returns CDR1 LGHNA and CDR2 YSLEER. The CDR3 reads CASSQGAAGREKLFF. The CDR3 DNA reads TGCGCCAGCAGCCAAGGGGCGGCTGGGAGGGAAAAACTGTTTTTT.

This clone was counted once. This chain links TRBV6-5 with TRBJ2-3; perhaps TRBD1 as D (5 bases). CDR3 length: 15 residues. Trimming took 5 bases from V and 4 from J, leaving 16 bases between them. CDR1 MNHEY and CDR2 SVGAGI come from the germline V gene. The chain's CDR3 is CASSRQGVSADTQYF. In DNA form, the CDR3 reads TGTGCCAGCAGTCGGCAAGGGGTTTCGGCAGATACGCAGTATTTT.

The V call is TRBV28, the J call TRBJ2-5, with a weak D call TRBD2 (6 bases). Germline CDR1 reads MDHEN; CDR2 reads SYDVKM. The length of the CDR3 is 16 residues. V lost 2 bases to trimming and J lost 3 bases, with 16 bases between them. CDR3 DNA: TGTGCCAGCAGTTTAAGGGACGGGGGATCGGAAGAGACCCAGTACTTC. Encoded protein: CASSLRDGGSEETQYF.

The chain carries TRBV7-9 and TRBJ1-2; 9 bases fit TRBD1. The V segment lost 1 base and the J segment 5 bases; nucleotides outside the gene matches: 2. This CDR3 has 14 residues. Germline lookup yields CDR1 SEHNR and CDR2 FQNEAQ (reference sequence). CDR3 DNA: TGTGCCAGCAGCTTAGGGGGACAGGGTTATGGCTACACCTTC. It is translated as CASSLGGQGYGYTF. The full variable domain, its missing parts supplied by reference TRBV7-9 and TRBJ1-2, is DTGVSQNPRHKITKRGQNVTFRCDPISEHNRLYWYRQTLGQGPEFLTYFQNEAQLEKSRLLSDRFSAERPKGSFSTLEIQRTEQGDSAMYLCASSLGGQGYGYTFGSGTRLTVV.

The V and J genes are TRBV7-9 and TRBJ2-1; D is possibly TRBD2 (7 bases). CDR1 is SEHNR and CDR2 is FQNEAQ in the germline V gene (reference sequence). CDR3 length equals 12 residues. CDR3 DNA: TGTGCTGGGGGGGCATCCTACAATGAGCAGTTCTTC. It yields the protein CAGGASYNEQFF.

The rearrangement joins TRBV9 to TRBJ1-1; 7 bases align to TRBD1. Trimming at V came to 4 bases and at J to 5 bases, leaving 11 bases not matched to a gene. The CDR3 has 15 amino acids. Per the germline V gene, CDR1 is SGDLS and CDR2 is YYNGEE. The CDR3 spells CASSTAKGQTTEAFF. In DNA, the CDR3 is TGTGCCAGCAGCACAGCAAAGGGACAGACTACTGAAGCTTTCTTT.

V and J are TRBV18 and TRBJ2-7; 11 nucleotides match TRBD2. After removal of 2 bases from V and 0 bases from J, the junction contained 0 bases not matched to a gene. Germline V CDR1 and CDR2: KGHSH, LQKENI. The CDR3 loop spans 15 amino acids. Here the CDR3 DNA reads TGTGCCAGCTCACCAGGACTAGCGGGCTCCTACGAGCAGTACTTC. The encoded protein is CASSPGLAGSYEQYF.

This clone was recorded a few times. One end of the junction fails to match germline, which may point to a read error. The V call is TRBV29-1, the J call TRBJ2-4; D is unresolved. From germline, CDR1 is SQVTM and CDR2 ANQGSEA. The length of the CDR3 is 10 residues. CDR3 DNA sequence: TGCAGCGTTGAAGATGGGCCCCGCGACTTC. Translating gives CSVEDGPRDF. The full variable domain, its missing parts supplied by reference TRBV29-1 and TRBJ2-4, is SAVISQKPSRDICQRGTSLTIQCQVDSQVTMMFWYRQQPGQSLTLIATANQGSEATYESGFVIDKFPISRPNLTFSTLTVSNMSPEDSSIYLCSVEDGPRDFGAGTRLSVL.

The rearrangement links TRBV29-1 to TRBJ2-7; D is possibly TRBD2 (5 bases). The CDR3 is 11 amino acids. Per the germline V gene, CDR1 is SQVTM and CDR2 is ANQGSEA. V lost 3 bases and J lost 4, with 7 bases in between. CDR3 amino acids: CSVDRGYEQYF. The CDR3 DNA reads TGCAGCGTTGATCGGGGTTACGAGCAGTACTTC.

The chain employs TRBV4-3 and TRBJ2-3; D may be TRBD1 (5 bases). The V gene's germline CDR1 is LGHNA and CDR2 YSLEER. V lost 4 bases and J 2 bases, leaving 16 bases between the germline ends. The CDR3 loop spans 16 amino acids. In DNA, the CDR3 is TGCGCCAGCAGCCGGCTGGTGGCAGGGCCCACAGATACGCAGTATTTT. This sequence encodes CASSRLVAGPTDTQYF.

CDR3 in amino acids: CASSYAGGNTGELFF. CDR3 DNA sequence: TGTGCCAGCAGTTACGCGGGAGGGAACACCGGGGAGCTGTTTTTT. The chain uses TRBV6-5 and TRBJ2-2, with 8 bases identical to TRBD2. The V gene's germline CDR1 is MNHEY and CDR2 SVGAGI. V lost 2 bases, J lost 1 base, and 0 bases stayed unmatched. The CDR3 has 15 amino acids.

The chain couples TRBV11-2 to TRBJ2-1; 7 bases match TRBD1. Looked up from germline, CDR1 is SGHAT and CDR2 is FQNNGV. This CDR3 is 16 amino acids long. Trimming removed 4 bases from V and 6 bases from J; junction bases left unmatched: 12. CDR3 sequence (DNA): TGTGCCAGCAGCTCCTACGGACTCCCAGGGGGCAATGAGCAGTTCTTC. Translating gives CASSSYGLPGGNEQFF.

The CDR3 DNA follows: TGTGCCAGCAGTTACTCGATGTATCAGGGGGCCAACGAGCAGTACTTC. This gives the protein CASSYSMYQGANEQYF. The V call is TRBV2, the J call TRBJ2-7; the match to TRBD1 covers 8 bases. The germline V gene has CDR1 SNHLY and CDR2 FYNNEI. V lost 5 bases and J lost 5; bases outside the gene matches: 14. The CDR3 consists of 16 residues.

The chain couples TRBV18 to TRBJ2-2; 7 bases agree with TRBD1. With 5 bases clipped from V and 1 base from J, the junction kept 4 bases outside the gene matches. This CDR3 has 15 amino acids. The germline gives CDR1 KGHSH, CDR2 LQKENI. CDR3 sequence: CASSERTGNTGELFF. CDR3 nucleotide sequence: TGTGCCAGCTCAGAACGGACAGGGAACACCGGGGAGCTGTTTTTT.